Below, 26 T cell receptor beta chains from the same sample are listed, as sequenced in a study of technical replicates of blood from a handful of donors. The method was immunoSEQ multiplex PCR; TCRdb's version includes in-frame clones alone and lacks a portion of them. The sample contains roughly 70,000 clones, roughly 92% of which appear only once. Sequencing was performed on T cells isolated from PBMCs. The source is a human donor in good health.

V and J are TRBV6-1 and TRBJ2-3, with 9 bases aligning to TRBD2. The germline V gene encodes CDR1 MNHNS and CDR2 SASEGT. The CDR3 length is 14 residues. J gave up 4 bases and V 5 bases, and 4 bases lay outside the gene matches. The CDR3 DNA reads as TGTGCCAGCAGTTATTGGACTAGCGCAGATACGCAGTATTTT. It specifies CASSYWTSADTQYF.

This rearrangement joins TRBV29-1 to TRBJ2-7; 10 bases align to TRBD1. Per germline, CDR1 SQVTM and CDR2 ANQGSEA. This CDR3 comprises 11 residues. V lost 4 bases and J lost 8; bases outside the gene matches: 2. The CDR3 loop reads CSVGQGAKQYF. In nucleotides, the CDR3 is TGCAGCGTTGGACAGGGGGCAAAGCAGTACTTC.

The chain couples TRBV2 to TRBJ1-5; no clear D gene. The CDR3 has 14 residues. V lost 3 bases and J 6 bases, leaving 12 bases between the germline ends. The germline gives CDR1 SNHLY, CDR2 FYNNEI. The CDR3 reads CASSDSEGGQPQHF. The CDR3 nucleotides read TGTGCCAGCAGTGATTCGGAGGGTGGTCAGCCCCAGCATTTT.

This clone was counted between two and nine times. This rearrangement joins TRBV11-3 to TRBJ2-5, with a weak D call TRBD2 (5 bases). V was trimmed by 7 bases and J by 5 bases, leaving 11 bases between them. CDR1 and CDR2 (germline): SGHNT, YENEEA. The CDR3 is 12 residues long. The CDR3 sequence is CASKEGAETQYF. In DNA, the CDR3 is TGTGCCAGCAAAGAGGGAGCTGAGACCCAGTACTTC.

The chain couples TRBV5-8 to TRBJ1-2; D unresolved. Germline CDR1 is SGHTS and CDR2 is YDEGEE. CDR3 length equals 14 residues. V lost 4 bases and J 0 bases, leaving 10 bases between the germline ends. CDR3 amino acids: CASSVYTSNYGYTF. The CDR3 region has the DNA TGTGCCAGCAGCGTTTATACTTCTAACTATGGCTACACCTTC. Complete variable domain (other parts from reference TRBV5-8 and TRBJ1-2): EAGVTQSPTHLIKTRGQQATLRCSPISGHTSVYWYQQALGLGLQFLLWYDEGEERNRGNFPPRFSGRQFPNYSSELNVNALELEDSALYLCASSVYTSNYGYTFGSGTRLTVV.

This chain links TRBV18 with TRBJ1-5, with a possible D match to TRBD1 (5 bases). Trimming left V 3 bases short and J 4 bases short, with 10 bases between. This CDR3 contains 14 residues. Per the germline V gene, CDR1 is KGHSH and CDR2 is LQKENI. The CDR3 DNA is TGTGCCAGCTCACCCAGGGAAAATAATCAGCCCCAGCATTTT. It specifies CASSPRENNQPQHF.

This rearrangement joins TRBV28 to TRBJ2-1, with TRBD2 identical over 11 bases. The CDR3 sequence is 16 residues long. V shed 6 bases, J shed 5 bases, and the junction held 9 bases outside the gene matches. Germline V CDR1 and CDR2: MDHEN, SYDVKM. The CDR3 DNA reads as TGTGCCAGCAGCCGCGCCGTAGCGGGAGGGAACAATGAGCAGTTCTTC. It is translated as CASSRAVAGGNNEQFF.

This clone was seen a handful of times. The V gene is TRBV10-3, the J gene TRBJ2-7; TRBD2 is a possible D gene (5 bases). CDR1 ENHRY and CDR2 SYGVKD come from the germline V gene. CDR3 size: 15 residues. Trimming pared 4 bases from V and 4 bases from J, leaving 17 bases between. The chain's CDR3 is CAISGASRTSYEQYF. For the CDR3, the DNA is TGTGCCATCAGTGGCGCTAGCAGGACCTCATACGAGCAGTACTTC.

This clone was recorded only once. The chain recombines TRBV5-1 with TRBJ1-3, with D tentatively TRBD1 (5 bases). The V gene lost 2 bases and the J gene lost 0 bases, with 12 bases spanning the gap. The CDR3 length is 16 residues. Germline V gives CDR1 SGHRS, CDR2 YFSETQ. For the CDR3, the DNA is TGCGCCAGCAGCTTAGGGGTGTCTGGCTCTGGAAACACCATATATTTT. Translated, it gives CASSLGVSGSGNTIYF.

This clone was recorded only once. The chain employs TRBV19 and TRBJ1-2; 12 positions match TRBD1. The CDR3 length is 13 residues. Losses at the gene ends were 6 bases for V and 8 bases for J; bases not matched to a gene: 4. CDR1 LNHDA and CDR2 SQIVND come from the germline V gene (reference sequence). The CDR3 coding sequence is TGTGCCAGTAGGGGGGACAGGGGGCGAGGCTACACCTTC. Amino acids: CASRGDRGRGYTF.

The genes are TRBV9 and TRBJ2-7, with 13 bases that match TRBD2. This CDR3 is 16 amino acids long. CDR1 and CDR2 (germline): SGDLS, YYNGEE. V dropped 4 bases and J dropped 0; count of bases not matched to a gene: 4. CDR3 region: CASSSRTSGSSYEQYF. The CDR3 region has the DNA TGTGCCAGCAGCTCCCGGACTAGCGGGAGCTCCTACGAGCAGTACTTC. The full variable domain, in which reference TRBV9 and TRBJ2-7 provide the parts outside the CDR3, is DSGVTQTPKHLITATGQRVTLRCSPRSGDLSVYWYQQSLDQGLQFLIQYYNGEERAKGNILERFSAQQFPDLHSELNLSSLELGDSALYFCASSSRTSGSSYEQYFGPGTRLTVT.

The chain carries TRBV7-2 and TRBJ2-2; 8 bases agree with TRBD1. The CDR3 totals 14 residues. Looked up from germline, CDR1 is SGHTA and CDR2 is FQGNSA. Trimming removed 1 base from V and 5 bases from J; junction bases left unmatched: 0. CDR3 amino acids: CASSLGTGTGELFF. The CDR3 DNA reads TGTGCCAGCAGCTTAGGGACAGGGACCGGGGAGCTGTTTTTT.

The rearrangement links TRBV2 to TRBJ2-1; 12 bases match TRBD2. The germline CDR1 and CDR2 sequences are SNHLY and FYNNEI. CDR3 size: 16 residues. The V and J ends lost 5 bases and 5 bases, in that order; junction bases with no gene match: 7. CDR3 sequence (DNA): TGTGCCAGCAGTTATTCTAGCGGGAGGGGCCACAATGAGCAGTTCTTC. Residues: CASSYSSGRGHNEQFF.

This CDR3 reads CASSAGTGTNYGYTF. CDR3 coding DNA: TGTGCCAGCAGCGCTGGGACAGGAACTAACTATGGCTACACCTTC. J is TRBJ1-2 and V is TRBV11-1; 8 nucleotides align to TRBD1. This CDR3 is built from 15 residues. With V trimmed by 5 bases and J by 0 bases, 5 bases remained unmatched. Germline V lookup: CDR1 SGHAT, CDR2 FQDESV (reference sequence).

The chain couples TRBV6-5 to TRBJ1-1; a possible D gene is TRBD1 (5 bases). Germline assignment: CDR1 MNHEY and CDR2 SVGAGI. Trimming stripped 6 bases from V and 5 bases from J, with 7 bases between. The CDR3 is 11 amino acids. The CDR3 here is CASRKGTEAFF. CDR3 coding DNA: TGTGCCAGCAGGAAGGGGACTGAAGCTTTCTTT.

This rearrangement joins TRBV11-2 to TRBJ2-7; 10 bases align to TRBD2. This CDR3 has 15 amino acids. The germline CDR1 and CDR2 sequences are SGHAT and FQNNGV. J was trimmed by 4 bases and V by 3 bases; bases with no gene match: 6. The DNA of the CDR3 is TGTGCCAGCAGCTTGACTAGTAGCGGGAGGTACGAGCAGTACTTC. It translates to CASSLTSSGRYEQYF.

This clone came up once. The CDR3 DNA reads as TGTGCCAGTAGGACTAGCGGGAGCACAGATACGCAGTATTTT. Protein: CASRTSGSTDTQYF. The rearrangement joins TRBV19 to TRBJ2-3; 10 nucleotides match TRBD2. The CDR3 has 14 amino acids. With V trimmed by 6 bases and J by 0 bases, 0 bases remained unmatched. From germline, CDR1 is LNHDA and CDR2 SQIVND (reference sequence).

This chain joins TRBV7-2 and TRBJ2-5; maybe TRBD1 (6 bases). Between the trimmed V and J ends, which lost 5 bases and 4 bases, there was a span of 17 bases. The germline gives CDR1 SGHTA, CDR2 FQGNSA. CDR3 length: 15 amino acids. CDR3 residues: CASSVTGIGGETQYF. CDR3 DNA: TGTGCCAGCAGCGTCACAGGGATTGGGGGAGAGACCCAGTACTTC.

The V call is TRBV13, the J call TRBJ2-7; 10 nucleotides line up with TRBD2. The V segment lost 2 bases and the J segment 6 bases; nucleotides outside the gene matches: 1. CDR3 size: 13 residues. Germline-derived CDR1 and CDR2 are PRHDT and FYEKMQ (reference sequence). As DNA, the CDR3 is TGTGCCAGCAGCTTACCTAGCGGGAGCGAGCAGTACTTC. It codes for CASSLPSGSEQYF.

The J gene is TRBJ1-1, the V gene TRBV6-5; D is perhaps TRBD1 (5 bases). Germline V gene data show CDR1 as MNHEY and CDR2 as SVGAGI. This CDR3 comprises 13 residues. The ends were cut back, 2 bases at V and 7 bases at J, with 11 bases in the middle. CDR3 sequence reads: CASSYGGAGEAFF. The CDR3 bases are TGTGCCAGCAGTTACGGAGGGGCCGGTGAAGCTTTCTTT.

The gene calls are TRBV6-5 and TRBJ1-5; TRBD1 aligns across 9 bases. The junction had 5 bases not matched to a gene; V was cut back by 6 bases and J by 5 bases. This CDR3 has 14 residues. The V gene's germline CDR1 is MNHEY and CDR2 SVGAGI. The CDR3 DNA reads as TGTGCCAGCAGCTCACAGGGGGCCTATCAGCCCCAGCATTTT. As protein: CASSSQGAYQPQHF.

This chain links TRBV28 with TRBJ2-7; 8 bases align to TRBD2. The V gene end was trimmed by 3 bases and the J gene end by 3 bases; junction bases not matched to a gene: 4. The CDR3 has 14 residues. Per the germline V gene, CDR1 is MDHEN and CDR2 is SYDVKM. The CDR3 DNA sequence: TGTGCCAGCAGTTTCCCGGGGGGGAACTACGAGCAGTACTTC. Its translation is CASSFPGGNYEQYF.

The CDR3 reads CASSQELQGARQPQHF. The CDR3 DNA is TGCGCCAGCAGCCAAGAGCTACAGGGCGCACGACAGCCCCAGCATTTT. The V and J genes are TRBV4-1 and TRBJ1-5, with D perhaps matching TRBD1 (6 bases). This CDR3 comprises 16 residues. The V end was cut by 0 bases, the J end by 7 bases, with 16 bases between. Germline V lookup: CDR1 MGHRA, CDR2 YSYEKL.

The chain couples TRBV6-1 to TRBJ1-1, with D tentatively TRBD1 (5 bases). Trimming stripped 3 bases from V and 1 base from J, with 12 bases between. In germline, CDR1 is MNHNS, CDR2 SASEGT. This CDR3 has 15 amino acids. CDR3 coding DNA: TGTGCCAGCAGTGAGGAGGGGATAAGGAACACTGAAGCTTTCTTT. Translated, it gives CASSEEGIRNTEAFF.

V usage is TRBV7-6 and J usage is TRBJ2-5, with 7 positions matching TRBD2. CDR1 and CDR2 from the germline V gene are SGHVS and FNYEAQ. The V segment lost 3 bases and the J segment 2 bases; nucleotides outside the gene matches: 3. The CDR3 is made up of 14 amino acids. The CDR3 nucleotides are TGTGCCAGCAGCTTCGGGACTACTCAAGAGACCCAGTACTTC. Its protein is CASSFGTTQETQYF. The variable domain in full, completed from reference TRBV7-6 and TRBJ2-5, reads GAGVSQSPRYKVTKRGQDVALRCDPISGHVSLYWYRQALGQGPEFLTYFNYEAQQDKSGLPNDRFSAERPEGSISTLTIQRTEQRDSAMYRCASSFGTTQETQYFGPGTRLLVL.

The J gene is TRBJ1-1, the V gene TRBV7-9; D not certain. Trimming removed 5 bases from V and 6 bases from J, with 13 bases in between. This CDR3 has 13 residues. From germline, CDR1 is SEHNR and CDR2 FQNEAQ (reference sequence). CDR3 sequence (DNA): TGTGCCAGCAGCCTACGGGAAATGGCTGAAGCTTTCTTT. Translation gives CASSLREMAEAFF.